The 23 T cell receptor beta chains below were found in one sample sequenced in a study of blood T cell repertoires in COVID-19. Using immunoSEQ multiplex PCR, the repertoire was profiled, and TCRdb retains in-frame clones only, with some absent. Of 150,000 to 200,000 clones listed, roughly nine tenths are singletons. Sequences were obtained from peripheral blood. The source of these receptors is a woman aged 60-70 years with COVID-19, enrolled during active disease.

V and J are TRBV6-1 and TRBJ2-6; D not certain. CDR1 and CDR2 from the germline V gene are MNHNS and SASEGT. The CDR3 contains 16 residues. V was pared by 1 base and J by 0 bases, with 7 bases between. CDR3 in amino acids: CASSEDSGSGANVLTF. DNA of the CDR3: TGTGCCAGCAGTGAAGACTCGGGCTCTGGGGCCAACGTCCTGACTTTC.

The chain joins TRBV27 to TRBJ1-2; 10 bases map to TRBD1. The CDR3 has 13 residues. With 10 bases clipped from V and 5 bases from J, the junction kept 7 bases outside the gene matches. Germline CDR1 MNHEY, CDR2 SMNVEV (reference sequence). The CDR3 DNA follows: TGTGCCACCCGACAGGGGGCGGTGTATGGCTACACCTTC. This translates into CATRQGAVYGYTF.

The genes are TRBV9 and TRBJ1-4, with TRBD1 identical over 7 bases. Germline V gives CDR1 SGDLS, CDR2 YYNGEE. With 3 bases clipped from V and 7 bases from J, the junction kept 6 bases outside the gene matches. This CDR3 is 14 amino acids long. The CDR3 sequence: CASSGYRDSEKLFF. The CDR3 DNA reads as TGTGCCAGCAGCGGCTACCGGGACAGTGAAAAACTGTTTTTT.

The rearrangement joins TRBV24-1 to TRBJ2-2, with TRBD2 matching 10 bases. The length of the CDR3 is 16 residues. CDR1 is KGHDR, CDR2 SFDVKD, per germline. J was trimmed by 5 bases and V by 2 bases; bases with no gene match: 4. CDR3 region: CATSDYPAGGTGELFF. The CDR3 bases are TGTGCCACCAGTGATTACCCAGCGGGGGGGACCGGGGAGCTGTTTTTT.

V is TRBV30 and J is TRBJ2-7, with D perhaps TRBD2 (5 bases). Trimming cost V 3 bases and J 6 bases, with 12 bases left between them. Germline-derived CDR1 and CDR2 are GTSNPN and SVGIG (reference sequence). CDR3 length equals 12 residues. The CDR3 spells CAWRGTRGEQYF. In nucleotides, the CDR3 is TGTGCCTGGAGGGGTACTAGAGGCGAGCAGTACTTC.

The chain combines TRBV3-1 (or the pseudogene TRBV3-2) with TRBJ1-2; D is unclear. The V gene's germline CDR1 is LGHDT and CDR2 YNNKEL (reference sequence). CDR3 length: 14 residues. V was shortened by 1 base and J by 2 bases, with 8 bases between the two germline ends. The CDR3 is CASSQGQMNYGYTF. The CDR3 DNA reads TGTGCCAGCAGCCAAGGGCAGATGAACTATGGCTACACCTTC.

This clone has only a few counts. The rearrangement uses TRBV9 and TRBJ2-7; D is uncertain. The CDR3 contains 14 residues. The V gene lost 4 bases and the J gene lost 2 bases, with 13 bases spanning the gap. Germline assignment: CDR1 SGDLS and CDR2 YYNGEE. The CDR3 region has the DNA TGTGCCAGCAGCCCGAGTGCTTATGCCTACGAGCAGTACTTC. Protein sequence: CASSPSAYAYEQYF.

This clone was counted between two and nine times. V is TRBV27 and J is TRBJ2-3; 9 nucleotides agree with TRBD1. Germline assignment: CDR1 MNHEY and CDR2 SMNVEV (reference sequence). J gave up 4 bases and V 6 bases, and 5 bases lay outside the gene matches. The CDR3 consists of 14 residues. As DNA, the CDR3 is TGTGCCAGCAGAGGACAGGGGTCATCAGATACGCAGTATTTT. The encoded protein is CASRGQGSSDTQYF.

The rearrangement uses TRBV6-2 or TRBV6-3 and TRBJ2-1; 9 nucleotides agree with TRBD2. The junction had 4 bases not matched to a gene; V was cut back by 1 base and J by 0 bases. The CDR3 loop spans 17 amino acids. Germline V gene data show CDR1 as MNHEY and CDR2 as SVGEGT. The CDR3 region is CASSYYPGLASYNEQFF. The CDR3 coding sequence is TGTGCCAGCAGTTACTATCCGGGACTAGCCTCCTACAATGAGCAGTTCTTC.

This chain connects TRBV30 to TRBJ1-4, with 7 bases that match TRBD1. V lost 8 bases, J lost 3 bases, and 6 bases stayed unmatched. The germline V gene has CDR1 GTSNPN and CDR2 SVGIG (reference sequence). This CDR3 comprises 13 residues. CDR3 nucleotides: TGTGCCCGGCAGGGGGGCTCTAATGAAAAACTGTTTTTT. As protein: CARQGGSNEKLFF.

V is TRBV30 and J is TRBJ1-4, with a possible D match to TRBD1 (5 bases). CDR3 length: 15 amino acids. In germline, CDR1 is GTSNPN, CDR2 SVGIG (reference sequence). Trimming cost V 3 bases and J 7 bases, with 18 bases left between them. As DNA, the CDR3 is TGTGCCTGGAGGGGACCGGACCCCGGGAGTGAAAAACTGTTTTTT. Protein sequence: CAWRGPDPGSEKLFF. Full variable domain (outside the CDR3, taken from reference TRBV30 and TRBJ1-4): SQTIHQWPATLVQPVGSPLSLECTVEGTSNPNLYWYRQAAGRGLQLLFYSVGIGQISSEVPQNLSASRPQDRQFILSSKKLLLSDSGFYLCAWRGPDPGSEKLFFGSGTQLSVL.

The chain is built from TRBV7-9 and TRBJ2-3, with a tentative D call TRBD2 (6 bases). CDR1 and CDR2 (germline): SEHNR, FQNEAQ (reference sequence). V was cut by 3 bases and J by 7 bases, with 8 bases left in between. The CDR3 contains 12 residues. The CDR3 sequence is CASSLSGYTQYF. DNA for the CDR3: TGTGCCAGCAGCTTGAGCGGGTATACGCAGTATTTT. Combining the CDR3 with reference TRBV7-9 and TRBJ2-3 gives the whole variable domain DTGVSQNPRHKITKRGQNVTFRCDPISEHNRLYWYRQTLGQGPEFLTYFQNEAQLEKSRLLSDRFSAERPKGSFSTLEIQRTEQGDSAMYLCASSLSGYTQYFGPGTRLTVL.

V and J are TRBV6-6 and TRBJ1-2; 8 bases agree with TRBD1. V was pared by 4 bases and J by 6 bases, with 7 bases of the junction left unmatched. Germline-derived CDR1 and CDR2 are MNHNY and SVGAGI (reference sequence). The CDR3 contains 14 residues. The CDR3 sequence is CASSLDREGDGYTF. In nucleotides, the CDR3 is TGTGCCAGCAGTTTGGACAGGGAAGGGGATGGCTACACCTTC.

The chain recombines TRBV10-3 with TRBJ2-7, with D perhaps TRBD2 (6 bases). Trimming stripped 2 bases from V and 4 bases from J, with 15 bases between. The CDR3 runs to 15 residues. Per germline, CDR1 ENHRY and CDR2 SYGVKD. Here the CDR3 reads CAISEASSAGYEQYF. The CDR3 DNA reads TGTGCCATCAGTGAGGCCTCTAGCGCAGGGTACGAGCAGTACTTC.

The rearrangement joins TRBV6-5 to TRBJ2-1; 8 nucleotides line up with TRBD2. Germline CDR1 and CDR2: MNHEY and SVGAGI. J was trimmed by 0 bases and V by 6 bases; bases with no gene match: 4. This CDR3 has 15 amino acids. The CDR3 protein is CASSGGANSYNEQFF. The CDR3 nucleotides are TGTGCCAGCAGCGGGGGGGCTAACTCCTACAATGAGCAGTTCTTC.

The chain carries TRBV3-1 (or the pseudogene TRBV3-2) and TRBJ2-3; a possible D gene is TRBD2 (6 bases). Germline-derived CDR1 and CDR2 are LGHDT and YNNKEL (reference sequence). The CDR3 is made up of 13 amino acids. Deletions cut 4 bases from V and 12 bases from J, with 17 bases between. The CDR3: CASSRDSTFGQYF. CDR3 bases: TGTGCCAGCAGCCGGGACTCAACCTTTGGACAGTATTTT.

This rearrangement joins TRBV6-2 or TRBV6-3 to TRBJ2-5; 7 bases align to TRBD2. This CDR3 region has 14 residues. CDR1 is MNHEY, CDR2 SVGEGT, per germline. J was trimmed by 1 base and V by 5 bases; bases with no gene match: 4. The CDR3 bases are TGTGCCAGCAGTCGCGGGGGACTCCAAGAGACCCAGTACTTC. Protein: CASSRGGLQETQYF.

This chain connects TRBV7-2 to TRBJ1-1; 8 positions agree with TRBD1. Germline loops: CDR1 SGHTA, CDR2 FQGNSA. This CDR3 has 16 residues. Losses at the gene ends were 2 bases for V and 0 bases for J; bases not matched to a gene: 5. For the CDR3, the DNA is TGTGCCAGCAGCTTATGGACAGGGCTAATGAACACTGAAGCTTTCTTT. This codes for CASSLWTGLMNTEAFF.

The table lists this clone with a few counts. V gene TRBV5-1 combines with J gene TRBJ2-2; possibly TRBD1 for D (5 bases). V was cut by 0 bases and J by 2 bases, with 8 bases left in between. Per the germline V gene, CDR1 is SGHRS and CDR2 is YFSETQ. The length of the CDR3 is 15 residues. The CDR3: CASSLEDINTGELFF. CDR3 nucleotides: TGCGCCAGCAGCTTGGAGGACATCAACACCGGGGAGCTGTTTTTT.

The chain is built from TRBV6-5 and TRBJ2-5; perhaps TRBD1 as D (6 bases). The germline V gene encodes CDR1 MNHEY and CDR2 SVGAGI. The ends were cut back, 4 bases at V and 7 bases at J, with 10 bases in the middle. The CDR3 has 12 residues. CDR3: CASSSDRGTQYF. CDR3 bases: TGTGCCAGCAGTTCGGACAGAGGGACCCAGTACTTC.

This rearrangement joins TRBV24-1 to TRBJ2-1; 7 bases line up with TRBD1. V shed 1 base and J 0 bases; nucleotides not matched to a gene: 11. The CDR3 has 19 amino acids. Germline values: CDR1 KGHDR, CDR2 SFDVKD. The chain's CDR3 is CATSDFSPETGISYNEQFF. CDR3 nucleotides: TGTGCCACCAGTGATTTCTCCCCGGAGACAGGGATCTCCTACAATGAGCAGTTCTTC.

The chain combines TRBV6-5 with TRBJ2-3, with TRBD2 identical over 12 bases. Trimming took 7 bases from V and 11 from J; bases not matched to a gene: 13. Looked up from germline, CDR1 is MNHEY and CDR2 is SVGAGI. The CDR3 is made up of 15 amino acids. DNA for the CDR3: TGTGCCAGCACGTTGCTAGCGGGAGGGCCCTCGGGGCAGTATTTT. Protein product: CASTLLAGGPSGQYF.

This chain links TRBV7-8 with TRBJ2-4; the D gene is possibly TRBD1 (5 bases). CDR1 SGHVS and CDR2 FQNEAQ come from the germline V gene. Between the trimmed V and J ends, which lost 5 bases and 6 bases, there was a span of 17 bases. The length of the CDR3 is 15 residues. The CDR3 coding sequence is TGTGCCAGCAGCCCATCCCAACTCGACAGAAACATTCAGTACTTC. Its translation: CASSPSQLDRNIQYF.